The entry below describes one TCR beta chain. The data were obtained in a study of blood T cell repertoires in COVID-19. The germline V and J ends were trimmed by 3 bases and 0 bases, with 10 bases remaining between them. The length of the CDR3 is 15 residues. CDR1 is SGDLS and CDR2 is YYNGEE in the germline V gene. Method: immunoSEQ multiplex PCR; TCRdb's copy keeps in-frame clones and lacks some. Here the sample spans 300,000 to 350,000 clones, 90% being singletons. The clonotype comes from a woman between 35 and 50 years old with COVID-19, enrolled during active disease. The sequenced sample consisted of peripheral blood. This rearrangement joins TRBV9 to TRBJ1-3; TRBD1 is a possible D gene (6 bases). The CDR3 DNA sequence: TGTGCCAGCAGCGCGACAGGCAGCTCTGGAAACACCATATATTTT. Its protein is CASSATGSSGNTIYF. Drawing the rest from reference TRBV9 and TRBJ1-3, the complete variable domain is DSGVTQTPKHLITATGQRVTLRCSPRSGDLSVYWYQQSLDQGLQFLIQYYNGEERAKGNILERFSAQQFPDLHSELNLSSLELGDSALYFCASSATGSSGNTIYFGEGSWLTVV.